These 21 T cell receptor beta chains share one sample of origin, sequenced in a study of tumor T cells in aggressive B-cell lymphoma. Sequencing used immunoSEQ multiplex PCR; TCRdb keeps in-frame clones, though not all of them. The sample records 7,500 to 9,500 clones, roughly four fifths being singletons. What was sequenced was tumor tissue. Every receptor here comes from an adult with diffuse large B cell lymphoma.

The rearrangement links TRBV7-9 to TRBJ1-1; D call uncertain. V was pared by 6 bases and J by 3 bases, with 17 bases between. The CDR3 is 15 amino acids. Germline loops: CDR1 SEHNR, CDR2 FQNEAQ (reference sequence). The CDR3 sequence is CASSPPGVTYTEAFF. CDR3 bases: TGTGCCAGCAGTCCCCCCGGGGTTACGTACACTGAAGCTTTCTTT. Variable domain in full (rest from reference TRBV7-9 and TRBJ1-1): DTGVSQNPRHKITKRGQNVTFRCDPISEHNRLYWYRQTLGQGPEFLTYFQNEAQLEKSRLLSDRFSAERPKGSFSTLEIQRTEQGDSAMYLCASSPPGVTYTEAFFGQGTRLTVV.

This clone has just a few counts. The V and J genes are TRBV19 and TRBJ2-7; 7 bases align to TRBD1. CDR3 length equals 14 residues. The germline CDR1 and CDR2 sequences are LNHDA and SQIVND (reference sequence). The junction had 4 bases not matched to a gene; V was cut back by 5 bases and J by 0 bases. CDR3 sequence (DNA): TGTGCCAGTAGTTCCCGGGACAGCTCCTACGAGCAGTACTTC. Protein: CASSSRDSSYEQYF.

The table lists this clone with a count of one. The chain couples TRBV6-5 to TRBJ2-5; possible D gene TRBD1, 6 bases. The V and J ends lost 4 bases and 2 bases respectively, with 14 bases between them. The CDR3 sequence is 15 residues long. Germline CDR1 reads MNHEY; CDR2 reads SVGAGI. The CDR3 spells CASSSTWGHQETQYF. The CDR3 coding sequence is TGTGCCAGCAGTTCTACCTGGGGGCATCAAGAGACCCAGTACTTC.

The chain links TRBV29-1 to TRBJ2-5, with D unresolved. Trimming left V 2 bases short and J 5 bases short, with 9 bases between. The CDR3 runs 12 residues. Germline CDR1 reads SQVTM; CDR2 reads ANQGSEA. The CDR3 region is CSVEKLRETQYF. For the CDR3, the DNA is TGCAGCGTTGAAAAGCTACGGGAGACCCAGTACTTC.

The chain employs TRBV6-1 and TRBJ1-5; D gene unclear. There are 13 residues in the CDR3. From germline, CDR1 is MNHNS and CDR2 SASEGT. V lost 5 bases and J lost 6, with 11 bases in between. CDR3 loop: CASSPREGQPQHF. The DNA for the CDR3 is TGTGCCAGCAGTCCTCGGGAGGGTCAGCCCCAGCATTTT.

Notes on this clone: Within the sample, other DNA sequences also encode this same CDR3. The genes are TRBV7-9 and TRBJ2-5, with TRBD1 matching over 8 bases. V dropped 5 bases and J dropped 3; count of bases not matched to a gene: 5. The CDR3 loop spans 14 amino acids. CDR1 and CDR2 (germline): SEHNR, FQNEAQ (reference sequence). The CDR3 loop is CASSSGQGKETQYF. DNA for the CDR3: TGTGCCAGCAGCAGCGGACAGGGAAAAGAGACCCAGTACTTC.

J is TRBJ2-1 and V is TRBV28, with TRBD2 identical over 11 bases. The length of the CDR3 is 16 residues. V was clipped by 2 bases and J by 3 bases; unmatched bases: 3. Germline CDR1 and CDR2: MDHEN and SYDVKM. The CDR3 region has the DNA TGTGCCAGCAGTTTACGGACTAGCGGGTACTACAATGAGCAGTTCTTC. Translated, it gives CASSLRTSGYYNEQFF.

The chain combines TRBV2 with TRBJ2-4; D perhaps matches TRBD2 (7 bases). Trimming shortened V by 6 bases and J by 0 bases, and 24 bases separated the two germline ends. Germline values: CDR1 SNHLY, CDR2 FYNNEI. This CDR3 has 19 residues. CDR3 bases: TGTGCCAGCAGCCAAAAAAGGGAGGGGACATATAAAGCCAAAAACATTCAGTACTTC. The encoded protein is CASSQKREGTYKAKNIQYF.

The rearrangement uses TRBV9 and TRBJ2-3; 7 bases agree with TRBD2. This CDR3 comprises 17 residues. The V segment lost 3 bases and the J segment 2 bases; nucleotides outside the gene matches: 12. Germline V gene sequence: CDR1 SGDLS, CDR2 YYNGEE. The CDR3 spells CASSETGLAVYTDTQYF. The CDR3 DNA sequence: TGTGCCAGCAGCGAAACCGGGCTAGCGGTGTACACAGATACGCAGTATTTT.

The chain carries TRBV9 and TRBJ2-2, with TRBD2 matching 12 bases. The trim removed 4 bases at V and 4 bases at J, leaving 11 bases unmatched. Germline CDR1 reads SGDLS; CDR2 reads YYNGEE. This CDR3 has 18 amino acids. The CDR3 spells CASSLLAGGPSGTGELFF. The CDR3 DNA follows: TGTGCCAGCAGCCTCCTAGCGGGAGGGCCTTCGGGCACCGGGGAGCTGTTTTTT.

V and J are TRBV7-7 and TRBJ2-5; 11 bases match TRBD2. The V and J ends lost 5 bases and 1 base, in that order; junction bases with no gene match: 6. Germline V gene lookup returns CDR1 SSHAT and CDR2 FNYEAQ (reference sequence). CDR3 length: 16 amino acids. CDR3 protein: CASSRELAGVQETQYF. In nucleotides, the CDR3 is TGTGCCAGCAGCCGGGAACTAGCGGGAGTCCAAGAGACCCAGTACTTC.

The chain joins TRBV30 to TRBJ1-6; possibly TRBD1 for D (5 bases). This CDR3 spans 14 amino acids. Trimming removed 4 bases from V and 7 bases from J, with 14 bases in between. Germline values: CDR1 GTSNPN, CDR2 SVGIG (reference sequence). CDR3 loop: CAWTHGGPNSPLHF. The CDR3 bases are TGTGCCTGGACCCACGGGGGACCGAATTCACCCCTCCACTTT.

The V call is TRBV5-1, the J call TRBJ2-3; 7 nucleotides align to TRBD2. There are 15 residues in the CDR3. CDR1 is SGHRS, CDR2 YFSETQ, per germline. V lost 4 bases, J lost 1 base, and 6 bases stayed unmatched. DNA for the CDR3: TGCGCCAGCAGCCTGTCTAGCGGTGGCACAGATACGCAGTATTTT. As protein: CASSLSSGGTDTQYF.

This clone has just one count. This CDR3 is CASSPGTGGENTEAFF. As DNA, the CDR3 is TGTGCCAGCAGCCCTGGGACAGGGGGGGAGAACACTGAAGCTTTCTTT. The chain employs TRBV11-1 and TRBJ1-1; 11 bases match TRBD1. This CDR3 has 16 residues. Trimming removed 5 bases from V and 1 base from J; junction bases left unmatched: 6. The germline V gene has CDR1 SGHAT and CDR2 FQDESV (reference sequence).

The rearrangement joins TRBV10-2 to TRBJ2-2; 7 bases agree with TRBD2. The CDR3 totals 16 residues. V lost 3 bases to trimming and J lost 4 bases; unmatched junction nucleotides: 8. Per the germline V gene, CDR1 is WSHSY and CDR2 is SAAADI. The CDR3 sequence is CASSEFAGALTGELFF. The CDR3 DNA is TGCGCCAGCAGTGAATTCGCGGGAGCGCTCACCGGGGAGCTGTTTTTT.

The rearrangement joins TRBV5-6 to TRBJ2-5, with 8 bases identical to TRBD2. V lost 4 bases to trimming and J lost 6 bases; unmatched junction nucleotides: 11. The CDR3 runs 15 residues. Germline V lookup: CDR1 SGHDT, CDR2 YYEEEE. The CDR3 reads CASSVLTSDLKTQYF. The CDR3 DNA follows: TGTGCCAGCAGCGTGTTGACTAGCGATTTGAAGACCCAGTACTTC.

This chain links TRBV15 with TRBJ2-7, with 8 bases identical to TRBD2. Germline CDR1 reads LNHNV; CDR2 reads YYDKDF (reference sequence). The CDR3 runs 16 residues. Trimming took 0 bases from V and 0 from J; bases not matched to a gene: 4. CDR3 nucleotides: TGTGCCACCAGCAGAGATGGTAGCGGGGTCTCCTACGAGCAGTACTTC. Its translation: CATSRDGSGVSYEQYF.

This clone occurred a few times. V gene TRBV28 combines with J gene TRBJ2-7; TRBD2 matches at 11 bases. Unmatched junction bases numbered 3, after V lost 5 bases and J lost 0 bases. The CDR3 runs to 15 residues. Germline V gene data show CDR1 as MDHEN and CDR2 as SYDVKM. The CDR3 coding sequence is TGTGCCAGCAGTGGACTAGCGGGCTTCTCCTACGAGCAGTACTTC. It is translated as CASSGLAGFSYEQYF.

The gene calls are TRBV7-9 and TRBJ2-1; TRBD2 agrees at 11 bases. The CDR3 has 14 amino acids. Trimming removed 5 bases from V and 9 bases from J; junction bases left unmatched: 6. CDR1 and CDR2 from the germline V gene are SEHNR and FQNEAQ (reference sequence). CDR3 loop: CASSETSGESEQFF. DNA for the CDR3: TGTGCCAGCAGCGAGACTAGCGGGGAGTCTGAGCAGTTCTTC.

The chain employs TRBV27 and TRBJ2-2, with TRBD1 matching 9 bases. The V gene end was trimmed by 4 bases and the J gene end by 7 bases; junction bases not matched to a gene: 4. The germline CDR1 and CDR2 sequences are MNHEY and SMNVEV (reference sequence). The length of the CDR3 is 14 residues. The CDR3 region is CASSSGTGFGELFF. CDR3 in DNA: TGTGCCAGCAGTTCCGGGACAGGGTTCGGGGAGCTGTTTTTT.

As for this clone: One end of the junction is discordant with germline, which a read error may explain. The CDR3 region is CASSLTSRGGGTTNEKLFF. As DNA, the CDR3 is TGTGCTAGCAGCCTCACAAGCCGAGGGGGTGGAACAACTAATGAAAAACTGTTTTTT. J is TRBJ1-4 and V is TRBV7-7, with D perhaps matching TRBD1 (6 bases). The CDR3 is 19 residues long. CDR1 is SSHAT and CDR2 is FNYEAQ in the germline V gene (reference sequence).